By share, the clone carrying this T cell receptor beta chain ranks as medium-sized. This sample is part of a study of T cell repertoires in aging, cancer and after chemotherapy. Germline loops: CDR1 DFQATT, CDR2 SNEGSKA (reference sequence). V gave up 2 bases and J gave up 3 bases, with 14 bases separating them. The CDR3 has 15 residues. TRB rearrangements spanning V, D and J were amplified using mixed TRB-A/B primers. TCRdb reprocessed the multiplex PCR reads with MiXCR, giving one entry per CDR3 protein. The profile shows some 2,300 distinct CDR3 sequences, 23% of them singletons. TCR beta rearrangements were amplified from peripheral blood genomic DNA.

This sequence joins TRBV20-1 and TRBJ2-1; D remains unclear. This receptor was identified in a human donor with a solid tumor. Sequences were obtained from blood. The CDR3 here is CSARSIWQRYNEQFF. CDR3 nucleotide sequence: TGCAGTGCTAGATCCATCTGGCAGCGCTACAATGAGCAGTTCTTC.